The 27 T cell receptor beta chains listed next were all sequenced from one sample in a study of post-analysis software for immune sequencing data (dated by TCRdb to 2013 to 2016). General study outcomes and caveats: Patients showed significantly higher frequencies than controls for five TRBV segments, among them TRBV5-6, TRBV5-1 and TRBV20-1.

The library was built by means of PCR. Sequenced on an Illumina HiSeq 2500. Unique molecular identifiers were incorporated into TCR beta cDNA libraries to reduce PCR and sequencing biases. TCRdb took the public reads, trimmed them with fastp at Q25, ran MiXCR for clone calling and kept in-frame beta chains. Duplicate CDR3 protein sequences are folded into a single record with the most common DNA and genes. Within this sample are about 400,000 distinct CDR3 sequences, with around 33% of them counted one time only. The top ten hold 13% of the sample. These receptors' targets are unknown. Sequencing was carried out using blood. The source is a girl aged 10-17 years with multiple sclerosis.

The chain couples TRBV6-5 to TRBJ2-2, with 8 bases identical to TRBD1. The germline CDR1 and CDR2 sequences are MNHEY and SVGAGI. This CDR3 contains 17 residues. The junction had 5 bases not matched to a gene; V was cut back by 1 base and J by 1 base. DNA for the CDR3: TGTGCCAGCAGTTACTTATCCGGGACAGGGAACACCGGGGAGCTGTTTTTT. This gives the protein CASSYLSGTGNTGELFF.

This clonotype was observed at least ten times. The gene calls are TRBV4-1 and TRBJ2-5; 7 bases agree with TRBD2. This CDR3 contains 15 residues. Germline V gene sequence: CDR1 MGHRA, CDR2 YSYEKL. The trim removed 4 bases at V and 5 bases at J, leaving 10 bases unmatched. CDR3 bases: TGCGCCAGCAGCCGAACTGGACTAGTCGGTGAGACCCAGTACTTC. It yields the protein CASSRTGLVGETQYF.

On this clonotype itself: The conserved closing phenylalanine or tryptophan is absent in this CDR3, likely reflecting a read error. The V call is TRBV11-2, the J call TRBJ1-6, with TRBD1 matching over 8 bases. V lost 5 bases to trimming and J lost 11 bases; unmatched junction nucleotides: 11. The CDR3 covers 15 residues. The germline CDR1 and CDR2 sequences are SGHAT and FQNNGV. The CDR3 DNA is TGTGCCAGCAGCGGGCCCCAGGGGGCGAGGACACCCCTCCACGTT. Residues: CASSGPQGARTPLHV.

This sequence joins TRBV6-2 or TRBV6-3 and TRBJ1-1, with a tentative D call TRBD1 (6 bases). V gave up 7 bases and J gave up 2 bases, with 17 bases separating them. The CDR3 contains 15 residues. The germline CDR1 and CDR2 sequences are MNHEY and SVGEGT. CDR3 sequence (DNA): TGTGCCAGCACGCGAAGGGGGTTGATCAACACTGAAGCTTTCTTT. It encodes CASTRRGLINTEAFF.

This chain links TRBV6-5 with TRBJ2-4, with TRBD1 identical over 7 bases. Germline lookup yields CDR1 MNHEY and CDR2 SVGAGI. The CDR3 consists of 15 residues. J lost 1 base, V lost 5 bases, and 5 bases had no gene match. The CDR3 DNA reads TGTGCCAGCAGTGGATTACAGGGGGCCAAAAACATTCAGTACTTC. Its protein product is CASSGLQGAKNIQYF.

The CDR3 sequence: CASSEQGQISRAFF. CDR3 nucleotides: TGTGCCAGCAGTGAGCAGGGACAGATCAGCAGGGCTTTCTTT. The chain links TRBV2 to TRBJ1-1; 7 nucleotides line up with TRBD1. The CDR3 runs to 14 residues. The V gene's germline CDR1 is SNHLY and CDR2 FYNNEI. The J segment lost 11 bases and the V segment lost 3 bases, leaving 12 bases of the junction unmatched.

This clonotype appeared many times. V usage is TRBV29-1 and J usage is TRBJ1-2; D is unclear. The CDR3 extends over 9 amino acids. In germline, CDR1 is SQVTM, CDR2 ANQGSEA. The V gene lost 3 bases and the J gene lost 8 bases, with 4 bases spanning the gap. The DNA for the CDR3 is TGCAGCGTTGATTACGGCTACACCTTC. Encoded protein: CSVDYGYTF.

The genes are TRBV29-1 and TRBJ1-1, with D maybe TRBD1 (5 bases). From germline, CDR1 is SQVTM and CDR2 ANQGSEA. This CDR3 is 13 amino acids long. Deletions cut 7 bases from V and 0 bases from J, with 12 bases between. The DNA for the CDR3 is TGCAGCGGGTTGACAGAACTGAACACTGAAGCTTTCTTT. Encoded protein: CSGLTELNTEAFF.

This rearrangement joins TRBV29-1 to TRBJ1-1; 10 nucleotides align to TRBD1. Germline-derived CDR1 and CDR2 are SQVTM and ANQGSEA. The junction had 12 bases not matched to a gene; V was cut back by 1 base and J by 10 bases. The CDR3 has 15 residues. The CDR3 DNA reads as TGCAGCGTTGAAGGGTTAAAGGGGGACAGGGGAGCAGCTTTCTTT. Translated: CSVEGLKGDRGAAFF. The variable domain in full, with the rest retrieved from reference TRBV29-1 and TRBJ1-1, is SAVISQKPSRDICQRGTSLTIQCQVDSQVTMMFWYRQQPGQSLTLIATANQGSEATYESGFVIDKFPISRPNLTFSTLTVSNMSPEDSSIYLCSVEGLKGDRGAAFFGQGTRLTVV.

The CDR3 bases are TGCAGTGCTGGGGAAGCGGGGGACTATCAAGAGACCCAGTACTTC. It is translated as CSAGEAGDYQETQYF. This rearrangement joins TRBV20-1 to TRBJ2-5; 8 positions match TRBD2. CDR3 length: 15 amino acids. Germline CDR1 DFQATT, CDR2 SNEGSKA (reference sequence). Losses at the gene ends were 5 bases for V and 2 bases for J; bases not matched to a gene: 10.

This chain links TRBV20-1 with TRBJ2-3; possible D gene TRBD1, 6 bases. The CDR3 is 14 residues long. Germline V gene data show CDR1 as DFQATT and CDR2 as SNEGSKA (reference sequence). The V end was cut by 2 bases, the J end by 4 bases, with 13 bases between. The CDR3 DNA reads TGCAGTGCTAGACCTGGACAGCTGCCAGATACGCAGTATTTT. It specifies CSARPGQLPDTQYF.

This chain links TRBV28 with TRBJ1-2; no clear D gene. The CDR3 is 12 amino acids. V gave up 4 bases and J gave up 5 bases, with 8 bases separating them. Germline-derived CDR1 and CDR2 are MDHEN and SYDVKM. CDR3 amino acids: CASSSTPYGYTF. The CDR3 region has the DNA TGTGCCAGCAGTTCAACTCCGTATGGCTACACCTTC.

The gene calls are TRBV7-2 and TRBJ2-4; D not certain. Trimming shortened V by 3 bases and J by 8 bases, and 20 bases separated the two germline ends. The CDR3 is 16 amino acids. Per germline, CDR1 SGHTA and CDR2 FQGNSA. The CDR3, as DNA: TGTGCCAGCAGCTTGAGTCTCTGGGGTGAGATTGACATTCAGTACTTC. Encoded protein: CASSLSLWGEIDIQYF.

This clonotype was seen only once. The CDR3 region is CASSFPGLAMNNEQFF. In DNA, the CDR3 is TGTGCCAGCAGCTTTCCGGGACTAGCGATGAACAATGAGCAGTTCTTC. This chain connects TRBV13 to TRBJ2-1; 10 bases are a match to TRBD2. CDR1 is PRHDT and CDR2 is FYEKMQ in the germline V gene (reference sequence). Trimming took 3 bases from V and 5 from J; bases not matched to a gene: 7. This CDR3 is 16 amino acids long.

There are a few counts of this clonotype. This rearrangement joins TRBV20-1 to TRBJ2-5, with 7 bases that match TRBD1. After removal of 1 base from V and 5 bases from J, the junction contained 7 bases not matched to a gene. The CDR3 is made up of 14 amino acids. Per the germline V gene, CDR1 is DFQATT and CDR2 is SNEGSKA (reference sequence). The CDR3 protein is CSARAEDRVETQYF. For the CDR3, the DNA is TGCAGTGCTAGAGCTGAAGACAGGGTCGAGACCCAGTACTTC.

This clonotype appeared a few times. The chain employs TRBV4-1 and TRBJ1-5; D is unclear. The CDR3 length is 16 residues. The germline gives CDR1 MGHRA, CDR2 YSYEKL. Trimming took 1 base from V and 3 from J, leaving 13 bases between them. In DNA, the CDR3 is TGCGCCAGCAGCCAAGGGGAAAGTTCTTTCAATCAGCCCCAGCATTTT. Its protein is CASSQGESSFNQPQHF.

J is TRBJ2-3 and V is TRBV29-1; possible D gene TRBD2, 5 bases. The germline V and J ends were trimmed by 4 bases and 0 bases, with 8 bases remaining between them. The CDR3 runs 13 residues. CDR1 and CDR2 from the germline V gene are SQVTM and ANQGSEA. The CDR3 loop is CSVVRESTDTQYF. CDR3 DNA: TGCAGCGTTGTAAGGGAGAGCACAGATACGCAGTATTTT.

V usage is TRBV7-2 and J usage is TRBJ1-2; no firm D call. The CDR3 loop spans 13 amino acids. V was clipped by 5 bases and J by 7 bases, with 14 bases between them. The V gene's germline CDR1 is SGHTA and CDR2 FQGNSA. This CDR3 reads CASSKRAGFGYTF. CDR3 nucleotide sequence: TGTGCCAGCAGCAAACGGGCGGGCTTTGGCTACACCTTC.

This clonotype has only a few counts. The V gene is TRBV7-2, the J gene TRBJ2-5; TRBD1 matches 11 bases. The V and J ends lost 5 bases and 5 bases, in that order; junction bases with no gene match: 4. This CDR3 region has 14 residues. CDR1 and CDR2 (germline): SGHTA, FQGNSA. The CDR3 reads CASSRTGGRETQYF. CDR3 DNA: TGTGCCAGCAGCCGGACAGGGGGCCGGGAGACCCAGTACTTC.

Note on this clonotype: A much larger clone differs from this one at a single base, so this may be a read error. The rearrangement links TRBV29-1 to TRBJ2-7; D remains ambiguous. The J call is uncertain, as TRBJ2-5 better fits the DNA end. Germline-derived CDR1 and CDR2 are SQVTM and ANQGSEA. The CDR3 covers 13 residues. CDR3 in amino acids: CSAELAGYETQYF. The CDR3 DNA reads as TGCAGCGCTGAGTTAGCAGGTTACGAGACCCAGTACTTC.

This clonotype has only a few counts. The rearrangement uses TRBV3-1 and TRBJ2-7; maybe TRBD1 (6 bases). V dropped 6 bases and J dropped 1 base, with 13 bases sitting between them. The CDR3 is 14 amino acids. Germline CDR1 LGHDT, CDR2 YNNKEL (reference sequence). This CDR3 is CASSQQGNSYEQYF. The CDR3 DNA sequence: TGTGCCAGCAGTCAACAGGGTAATTCCTACGAGCAGTACTTC.

In its sample, this clonotype was seen a few times. The chain is built from TRBV5-1 and TRBJ1-2, with D possibly being TRBD1 (6 bases). The length of the CDR3 is 13 residues. V dropped 0 bases and J dropped 4 bases, with 7 bases sitting between them. Germline CDR1 and CDR2: SGHRS and YFSETQ. This CDR3 is CASSLVQGYGYTF. The CDR3 bases are TGCGCCAGCAGCTTGGTACAGGGCTATGGCTACACCTTC. The full variable domain, in which reference TRBV5-1 and TRBJ1-2 provide the parts outside the CDR3, is KAGVTQTPRYLIKTRGQQVTLSCSPISGHRSVSWYQQTPGQGLQFLFEYFSETQRNKGNFPGRFSGRQFSNSRSEMNVSTLELGDSALYLCASSLVQGYGYTFGSGTRLTVV.

This clonotype was seen a few times. CDR3 sequence: CASSPGTASNYGYTF. CDR3 nucleotide sequence: TGTGCCAGCAGCCCCGGGACCGCGTCTAACTATGGCTACACCTTC. The V and J genes are TRBV7-9 and TRBJ1-2, with D possibly matching TRBD1 (5 bases). Deletions cut 5 bases from V and 0 bases from J, with 13 bases between. Germline-derived CDR1 and CDR2 are SEHNR and FQNEAQ (reference sequence). The CDR3 consists of 15 residues.

This clonotype was detected only a few times. The gene calls are TRBV6-5 and TRBJ1-5; TRBD1 matches at 7 bases. Germline V gives CDR1 MNHEY, CDR2 SVGAGI. This CDR3 is built from 12 residues. V dropped 6 bases and J dropped 9; count of bases not matched to a gene: 5. The CDR3 sequence: CASRRRQGPQHF. The CDR3 DNA reads TGTGCCAGCAGGCGCCGACAGGGGCCCCAGCATTTT.

The gene calls are TRBV7-2 and TRBJ2-5; TRBD2 aligns across 11 bases. This CDR3 contains 16 residues. After removal of 4 bases from V and 2 bases from J, the junction contained 6 bases not matched to a gene. Germline V lookup: CDR1 SGHTA, CDR2 FQGNSA. CDR3 in DNA: TGTGCCAGCAGCTCAAGTAGCGGGGGGGGACAAGAGACCCAGTACTTC. Translated, it gives CASSSSSGGGQETQYF. Together with reference TRBV7-2 and TRBJ2-5, the CDR3 gives the full variable domain: GAGVSQSPSNKVTEKGKDVELRCDPISGHTALYWYRQSLGQGLEFLIYFQGNSAPDKSGLPSDRFSAERTGGSVSTLTIQRTQQEDSAVYLCASSSSSGGGQETQYFGPGTRLLVL.

This clonotype has a handful of counts. The J gene is TRBJ2-1, the V gene TRBV7-8; D might be TRBD1 (5 bases). Trimming took 2 bases from V and 7 from J, leaving 12 bases between them. Per the germline V gene, CDR1 is SGHVS and CDR2 is FQNEAQ. This CDR3 has 14 amino acids. The CDR3 DNA follows: TGTGCCAGCAGCTTATCCACTGGGGCGAATGAGCAGTTCTTC. It is translated as CASSLSTGANEQFF. Full variable domain (remainder filled in from reference TRBV7-8 and TRBJ2-1): GAGVSQSPRYKVAKRGQDVALRCDPISGHVSLFWYQQALGQGPEFLTYFQNEAQLDKSGLPSDRFFAERPEGSVSTLKIQRTQQEDSAVYLCASSLSTGANEQFFGPGTRLTVL.

The chain uses TRBV18 and TRBJ2-5; TRBD2 agrees at 7 bases. Trimming removed 3 bases from V and 2 bases from J; junction bases left unmatched: 3. There are 14 residues in the CDR3. CDR1 and CDR2 (germline): KGHSH, LQKENI. CDR3 protein: CASSPSGEQETQYF. CDR3 sequence (DNA): TGTGCCAGCTCACCCAGCGGGGAACAAGAGACCCAGTACTTC.